The text below deals with one T cell receptor (beta chain). The antigen is not known. It was with a sample-barcoded 5' primer and a J-beta primer mix that a second PCR of roughly 7 to 11 cycles was run. MiXCR, run by TCRdb on the 5' RACE reads, gives a single entry per CDR3 protein. This sample has 700,000 to 950,000 distinct CDR3 sequences; 58% occur once, and the top ten carry 22%. V gave up 4 bases and J gave up 2 bases, with 13 bases separating them. The CDR3 spans 14 residues. Germline V CDR1 and CDR2: DFQATT, SNEGSKA (reference sequence). The sample is drawn from a study of blood T cells in healthy people across ages. Study outcomes and limitations: The long-lived group displayed more naive CD4+ cells, plus higher diversity, than the aged donors did. Naive T cell percentage showed a strong correlation with TCR beta diversity.

The sample was blood. V gene TRBV20-1 combines with J gene TRBJ2-3, with a weak D call TRBD2 (7 bases). This sequence originates from a man between 25 and 39 years old in good health. The CDR3 sequence is CSAKGGGSTDTQYF. The CDR3 nucleotides read TGCAGTGCTAAAGGGGGGGGGTCCACAGATACGCAGTATTTT.